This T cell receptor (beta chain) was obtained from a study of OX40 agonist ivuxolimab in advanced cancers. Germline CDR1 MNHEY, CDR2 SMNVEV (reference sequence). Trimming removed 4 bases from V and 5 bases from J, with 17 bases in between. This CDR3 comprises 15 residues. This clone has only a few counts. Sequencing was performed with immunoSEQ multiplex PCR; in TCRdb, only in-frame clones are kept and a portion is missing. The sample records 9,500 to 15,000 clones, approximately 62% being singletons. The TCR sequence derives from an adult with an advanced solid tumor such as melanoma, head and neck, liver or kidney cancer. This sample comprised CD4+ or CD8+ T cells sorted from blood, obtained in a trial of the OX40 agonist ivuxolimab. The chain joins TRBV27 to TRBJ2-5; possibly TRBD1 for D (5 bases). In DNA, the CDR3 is TGTGCCAGCAGTTCCCAACCCCATTCAGGGGAGACCCAGTACTTC. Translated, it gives CASSSQPHSGETQYF.